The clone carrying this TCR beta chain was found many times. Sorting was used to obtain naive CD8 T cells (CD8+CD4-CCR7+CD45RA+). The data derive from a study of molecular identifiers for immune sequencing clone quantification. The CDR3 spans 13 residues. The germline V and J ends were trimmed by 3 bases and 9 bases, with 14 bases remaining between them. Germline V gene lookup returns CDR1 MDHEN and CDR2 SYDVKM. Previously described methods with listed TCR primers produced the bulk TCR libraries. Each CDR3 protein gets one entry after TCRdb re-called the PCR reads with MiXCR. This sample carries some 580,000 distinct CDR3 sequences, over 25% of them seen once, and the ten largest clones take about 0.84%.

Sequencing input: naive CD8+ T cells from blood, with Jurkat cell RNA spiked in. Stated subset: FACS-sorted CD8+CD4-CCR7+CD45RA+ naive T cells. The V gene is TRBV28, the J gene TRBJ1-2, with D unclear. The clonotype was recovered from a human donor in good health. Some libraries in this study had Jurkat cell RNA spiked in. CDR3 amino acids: CASSFSRSNRYTF. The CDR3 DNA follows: TGTGCCAGCAGTTTCAGCCGATCGAATCGCTACACCTTC.